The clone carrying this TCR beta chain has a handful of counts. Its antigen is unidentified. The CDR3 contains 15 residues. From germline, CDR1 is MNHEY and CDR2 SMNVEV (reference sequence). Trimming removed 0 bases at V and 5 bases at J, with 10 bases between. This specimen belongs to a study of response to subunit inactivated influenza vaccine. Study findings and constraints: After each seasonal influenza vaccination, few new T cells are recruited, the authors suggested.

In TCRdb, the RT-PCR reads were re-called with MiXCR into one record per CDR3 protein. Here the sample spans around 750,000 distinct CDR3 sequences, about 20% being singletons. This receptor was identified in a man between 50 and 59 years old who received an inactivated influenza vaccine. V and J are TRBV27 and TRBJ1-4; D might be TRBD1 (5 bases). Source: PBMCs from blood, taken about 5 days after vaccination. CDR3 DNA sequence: TGTGCCAGCAGTTTATCTCGGCCAGGGAATGAAAAACTGTTTTTT. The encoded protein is CASSLSRPGNEKLFF.